This TCR beta chain appears in the sequencing data of a study of T-cell memory formation after mild COVID-19. This clonotype appeared many times. Its antigen is undetermined. TCRdb redid the calling of the 5' RACE reads with MiXCR, one entry per CDR3 protein. The sample lists under 300,000 distinct CDR3 sequences, about a sixth occurring once. Points from the study as a whole: Cross-reactive memory appears to have joined, as suggested by some responding clones showing up in pre-infection memory.

Sequencing was done on a sample of PBMCs or a T cell subset sorted from them (not recorded which). The receptor's source is a man between 18 and 35 years old who had mild COVID-19 (a few samples of this study predate the infection). Cell type and time point are not known.

The CDR3 DNA is TGCGCCAGCAGCTCCCAACCCCCGGGACTAGAGCGCAATGAGCAGTTCTTC. Amino acid sequence: CASSSQPPGLERNEQFF. The chain is built from TRBV5-1 and TRBJ2-1, with 8 bases that match TRBD2. With V trimmed by 3 bases and J by 6 bases, 14 bases remained unmatched. Germline V gene data show CDR1 as SGHRS and CDR2 as YFSETQ. The CDR3 has 17 amino acids.